The 13 T cell receptor beta chains below all came from one sample that was sequenced in a study of blood T cell repertoires in COVID-19 (dated by TCRdb to the early 2020s). Library preparation employed the immunoSEQ multiplex PCR assay. In its TCRdb copy, this immuneACCESS table keeps in-frame sequences only and misses some clones. Where compared with another copy, unresolved V genes explain less than half of these, and the others have no known cause. This sample holds about 220,000 clones; 80% to 90% were observed only once. About 2.5% of the sample lies in the top ten. Sequenced sample: peripheral blood. These receptors were obtained from a middle-aged woman with active or convalescent COVID-19.

The chain employs TRBV7-3 and TRBJ2-1, with 8 nucleotides matching TRBD1. The CDR3 spans 18 residues. Germline-derived CDR1 and CDR2 are SGHTA and FQGTGA. V trimming: 3 bases; J trimming: 3 bases; junction bases outside the gene matches: 13. The CDR3 spells CASSFTPGGTGLYNEQFF. CDR3 bases: TGTGCCAGCAGCTTCACCCCCGGCGGGACAGGACTCTACAATGAGCAGTTCTTC.

The chain is built from TRBV10-3 and TRBJ1-4; possibly TRBD1 for D (6 bases). V lost 5 bases to trimming and J lost 0 bases, with 10 bases between them. Germline V CDR1 and CDR2: ENHRY, SYGVKD. The CDR3 totals 15 residues. The CDR3 sequence is CAISRTVATNEKLFF. CDR3 in DNA: TGTGCCATCAGTCGGACAGTTGCAACTAATGAAAAACTGTTTTTT.

CDR3 sequence: CASSLWGHISNEQFF. DNA for the CDR3: TGTGCCAGCAGCTTATGGGGACACATCTCCAATGAGCAGTTCTTC. The chain recombines TRBV7-2 with TRBJ2-1, with D possibly matching TRBD1 (6 bases). V dropped 2 bases and J dropped 6 bases, with 14 bases sitting between them. This CDR3 contains 15 residues. Germline V CDR1 and CDR2: SGHTA, FQGNSA.

The chain carries TRBV12-5 and TRBJ1-5; no clear D gene. V was cut by 0 bases and J by 4 bases, with 10 bases left in between. CDR3 size: 15 residues. Germline V gene lookup returns CDR1 LGHNT and CDR2 FRNRAP. CDR3 amino acids: CASGLVSGYNQPQHF. The CDR3 DNA reads TGTGCTAGTGGTTTGGTGTCAGGCTATAATCAGCCCCAGCATTTT.

This clone was seen only once. The chain combines TRBV5-1 with TRBJ2-7, with unresolved D. CDR3 length: 12 amino acids. Germline V gene data show CDR1 as SGHRS and CDR2 as YFSETQ. Trimming took 0 bases from V and 4 from J, leaving 5 bases between them. CDR3 nucleotide sequence: TGCGCCAGCAGCTTGGGTATGTACGAGCAGTACTTC. This encodes CASSLGMYEQYF.

This chain connects TRBV27 to TRBJ2-7; no clear D gene. This CDR3 contains 16 residues. Germline V gene data show CDR1 as MNHEY and CDR2 as SMNVEV (reference sequence). The V and J ends lost 4 bases and 2 bases respectively, with 18 bases between them. CDR3 in amino acids: CASSSHSSSIPYEQYF. For the CDR3, the DNA is TGTGCCAGCAGTTCTCACAGTTCAAGCATACCCTACGAGCAGTACTTC.

The genes are TRBV21-1 and TRBJ2-7; the D call of TRBD2 is as the table states it, not checked on the DNA. TRBV21-1 is assigned pseudogene status. The CDR3 is 17 amino acids. This CDR3 reads CASSTGTSGDSSYEQYF. CDR3 coding DNA: TGTGCCAGCAGCACGGGGACTAGCGGGGATAGCTCCTACGAGCAGTACTTC.

The chain uses TRBV18 and TRBJ1-3; D may be TRBD1 (5 bases). There are 15 residues in the CDR3. Trimming shortened V by 3 bases and J by 4 bases, and 13 bases separated the two germline ends. Per the germline V gene, CDR1 is KGHSH and CDR2 is LQKENI. CDR3 DNA: TGTGCCAGCTCACCGGAGGGACGGATAGGAAACACCATATATTTT. This encodes CASSPEGRIGNTIYF.

This sequence joins TRBV19 and TRBJ2-3; TRBD1 matches 7 bases. V gave up 5 bases and J gave up 1 base; unmatched junction bases: 3. The CDR3 has 14 amino acids. The V gene's germline CDR1 is LNHDA and CDR2 SQIVND (reference sequence). The CDR3 nucleotides read TGTGCCAGTAGTCCCGGGACAGGCACAGATACGCAGTATTTT. Protein product: CASSPGTGTDTQYF.

The chain has TRBV11-1 and TRBJ2-3, with 7 bases identical to TRBD2. V lost 2 bases to trimming and J lost 5 bases; unmatched junction nucleotides: 7. The CDR3 has 15 amino acids. CDR1 is SGHAT, CDR2 FQDESV, per germline (reference sequence). This CDR3 reads CASSLIGGMEDTQYF. The DNA for the CDR3 is TGTGCCAGCAGCTTAATCGGGGGGATGGAAGATACGCAGTATTTT.

Regarding this clone: Other DNA sequences in this sample translate to the same CDR3. This rearrangement joins TRBV7-8 to TRBJ2-5, with a tentative D call TRBD2 (6 bases). This CDR3 region has 13 residues. The germline CDR1 and CDR2 sequences are SGHVS and FQNEAQ. Trimming took off 3 bases at V and 4 bases at J, with 9 bases between the two ends. In nucleotides, the CDR3 is TGTGCCAGCAGCTTGGAGGGGAGAGAGACCCAGTACTTC. It codes for CASSLEGRETQYF.

The chain uses TRBV7-3 and TRBJ2-2; 11 bases are a match to TRBD2. With V trimmed by 2 bases and J by 4 bases, 0 bases remained unmatched. The germline CDR1 and CDR2 sequences are SGHTA and FQGTGA. The CDR3 loop spans 15 amino acids. This CDR3 reads CASSLGLAGTGELFF. For the CDR3, the DNA is TGTGCCAGCAGCTTAGGACTAGCGGGCACCGGGGAGCTGTTTTTT.

The CDR3 sequence: CASSLIGQGYGYTF. The CDR3 DNA sequence: TGTGCCAGCAGCTTAATTGGACAGGGTTATGGCTACACCTTC. The chain recombines TRBV11-2 with TRBJ1-2, with 8 bases identical to TRBD1. The germline V gene encodes CDR1 SGHAT and CDR2 FQNNGV. The trim removed 2 bases at V and 5 bases at J, leaving 4 bases unmatched. This CDR3 has 14 residues.